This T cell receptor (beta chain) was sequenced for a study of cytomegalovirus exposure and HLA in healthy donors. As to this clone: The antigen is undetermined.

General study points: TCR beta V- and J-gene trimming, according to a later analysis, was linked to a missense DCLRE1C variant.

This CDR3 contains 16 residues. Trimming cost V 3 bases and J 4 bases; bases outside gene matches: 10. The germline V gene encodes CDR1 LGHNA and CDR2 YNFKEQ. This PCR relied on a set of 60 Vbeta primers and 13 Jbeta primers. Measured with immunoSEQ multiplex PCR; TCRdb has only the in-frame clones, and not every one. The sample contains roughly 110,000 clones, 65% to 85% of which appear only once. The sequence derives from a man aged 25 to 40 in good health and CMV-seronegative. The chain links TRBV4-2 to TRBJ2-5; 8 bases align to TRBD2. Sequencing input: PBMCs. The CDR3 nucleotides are TGTGCCAGCAGCCACCAGACCGTCAGCGGGGGAGAGACCCAGTACTTC. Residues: CASSHQTVSGGETQYF.